The 30 T cell receptor beta chains below come from one sample, sequenced in a study of cytomegalovirus exposure and HLA in healthy donors. The PCR made use of 60 Vbeta and 13 Jbeta primers. Measured with immunoSEQ multiplex PCR; TCRdb has only the in-frame clones, and not every one. The data show approximately 100,000 clones, approximately 75% seen once. Source material: PBMCs. The receptor source for this set is a woman aged 35 to 49 in good health and CMV-seronegative.

The chain links TRBV2 to TRBJ2-3, with TRBD1 identical over 7 bases. Germline assignment: CDR1 SNHLY and CDR2 FYNNEI. The trim removed 2 bases at V and 4 bases at J, leaving 3 bases unmatched. The CDR3 loop spans 14 amino acids. The CDR3 sequence: CASSELRGPDTQYF. The CDR3 DNA sequence: TGTGCCAGCAGTGAACTTAGGGGGCCAGATACGCAGTATTTT.

V and J are TRBV10-3 and TRBJ2-5, with TRBD1 matching over 10 bases. CDR1 is ENHRY and CDR2 is SYGVKD in the germline V gene. Trimming took 5 bases from V and 4 from J; bases not matched to a gene: 7. The CDR3 has 15 residues. This CDR3 is CAISSRQGAGETQYF. DNA for the CDR3: TGTGCCATCAGTTCACGACAGGGGGCTGGAGAGACCCAGTACTTC.

The chain joins TRBV21-1 to TRBJ1-5. TRBV21-1 is reported as a pseudogene. The CDR3 runs 14 residues. The CDR3 loop is CASPRDGGGQPQHF. The CDR3 nucleotides are TGTGCCAGTCCCCGGGATGGGGGGGGTCAGCCCCAGCATTTT.

V usage is TRBV27 and J usage is TRBJ2-5, with TRBD1 matching 12 bases. V shed 2 bases and J 6 bases; nucleotides not matched to a gene: 10. The germline CDR1 and CDR2 sequences are MNHEY and SMNVEV (reference sequence). The CDR3 sequence is 17 residues long. The CDR3, as DNA: TGTGCCAGCAGTTTAACGGGCGGGACAGGGGGCAGAAAGACCCAGTACTTC. Its translation: CASSLTGGTGGRKTQYF.

This chain uses TRBV6-6 with TRBJ1-1; D is possibly TRBD1 (5 bases). Germline CDR1 and CDR2: MNHNY and SVGAGI (reference sequence). There are 12 residues in the CDR3. V was trimmed by 5 bases and J by 1 base, leaving 5 bases between them. CDR3 DNA sequence: TGTGCCAGCAGTACAGGGAACACTGAAGCTTTCTTT. This sequence encodes CASSTGNTEAFF.

The chain combines TRBV7-9 with TRBJ2-7, with a weak D call TRBD2 (5 bases). Trimming stripped 5 bases from V and 4 bases from J, with 9 bases between. The CDR3 contains 12 residues. Germline assignment: CDR1 SEHNR and CDR2 FQNEAQ (reference sequence). This CDR3 is CASSMEVYEQYF. In nucleotides, the CDR3 is TGTGCCAGCAGCATGGAGGTTTACGAGCAGTACTTC.

The rearrangement joins TRBV12-5 to TRBJ1-2; 7 positions agree with TRBD1. The germline gives CDR1 LGHNT, CDR2 FRNRAP. V was clipped by 8 bases and J by 6 bases; unmatched bases: 6. The CDR3 loop spans 12 amino acids. The CDR3 is CASYYRGDGYTF. In DNA form, the CDR3 reads TGTGCTAGTTACTACAGGGGTGATGGCTACACCTTC.

The chain joins TRBV7-3 to TRBJ1-2; D possibly corresponds to TRBD1 (5 bases). There are 13 residues in the CDR3. The V end was cut by 5 bases, the J end by 8 bases, with 15 bases between. Germline values: CDR1 SGHTA, CDR2 FQGTGA. CDR3 residues: CASSPDNLGGYTF. The CDR3 nucleotides read TGTGCCAGCAGCCCGGACAACTTGGGAGGCTACACCTTC.

This sequence joins TRBV6-1 and TRBJ1-1; weak D call: TRBD1 (5 bases). Between the trimmed V and J ends, which lost 5 bases and 6 bases, there was a span of 19 bases. Germline CDR1 is MNHNS and CDR2 is SASEGT. The CDR3 sequence is 15 residues long. The DNA of the CDR3 is TGTGCCAGCAGTCCTTGGGGCAGAGTGGACGCTGAAGCTTTCTTT. This codes for CASSPWGRVDAEAFF.

The rearrangement uses TRBV5-4 and TRBJ1-4; 7 bases fit TRBD1. V lost 4 bases and J lost 5; bases outside the gene matches: 8. This CDR3 has 15 residues. In germline, CDR1 is SGHNT, CDR2 YYREEE (reference sequence). CDR3 DNA: TGTGCCAGCAGCCCAGGAATAGGGGGCAATGAAAAACTGTTTTTT. Translating gives CASSPGIGGNEKLFF.

V and J are TRBV7-9 and TRBJ2-4; TRBD2 matches at 8 bases. Germline V gene data show CDR1 as SEHNR and CDR2 as FQNEAQ (reference sequence). The J segment lost 0 bases and the V segment lost 5 bases, leaving 6 bases of the junction unmatched. The CDR3 runs to 16 residues. CDR3 region: CASSATGGLAKNIQYF. The CDR3 DNA is TGTGCCAGCAGCGCCACGGGAGGGCTAGCCAAAAACATTCAGTACTTC.

The rearrangement uses TRBV6-1 and TRBJ2-1, with D hard to call. Between the trimmed V and J ends, which lost 3 bases and 12 bases, there was a span of 12 bases. Germline V gene data show CDR1 as MNHNS and CDR2 as SASEGT. This CDR3 region has 12 residues. CDR3 DNA sequence: TGTGCCAGCAGTGATGTCAGTCCCAGGCAGTTCTTC. Encoded protein: CASSDVSPRQFF.

The rearrangement uses TRBV30 and TRBJ2-3; TRBD2 matches 13 bases. Germline assignment: CDR1 GTSNPN and CDR2 SVGIG (reference sequence). There are 16 residues in the CDR3. Unmatched junction bases numbered 8, after V lost 2 bases and J lost 6 bases. The CDR3 region is CAWSLGLAGFRDTQYF. The CDR3 bases are TGTGCCTGGAGTCTGGGACTAGCGGGGTTCCGCGATACGCAGTATTTT.

The chain employs TRBV6-5 and TRBJ1-2; D ambiguous. V gave up 6 bases and J gave up 8 bases, with 19 bases separating them. The CDR3 has 14 residues. Germline V CDR1 and CDR2: MNHEY, SVGAGI. CDR3 DNA: TGTGCCAGCAGCCGCGACATAGGTTGGTTCGGCTACACCTTC. It codes for CASSRDIGWFGYTF.

This sequence joins TRBV2 and TRBJ1-2; D is unclear. V was clipped by 6 bases and J by 0 bases, with 20 bases between them. The germline CDR1 and CDR2 sequences are SNHLY and FYNNEI. The CDR3 has 17 amino acids. The CDR3 sequence is CASRPPPGNSPNYGYTF. The CDR3 DNA reads TGTGCCAGCAGGCCCCCACCCGGGAACAGCCCTAACTATGGCTACACCTTC.

This chain joins TRBV27 and TRBJ1-1; 10 nucleotides align to TRBD1. CDR1 is MNHEY and CDR2 is SMNVEV in the germline V gene (reference sequence). V gave up 4 bases and J gave up 11 bases; unmatched junction bases: 10. This CDR3 has 14 residues. The CDR3 bases are TGTGCCAGCAGTTCGACAGGGGGCGCGGGGAGGGCTTTCTTT. Its protein product is CASSSTGGAGRAFF.

This sequence joins TRBV20-1 and TRBJ2-1, with D perhaps TRBD1 (6 bases). Between the trimmed V and J ends, which lost 8 bases and 4 bases, there was a span of 9 bases. The CDR3 spans 11 residues. Germline V lookup: CDR1 DFQATT, CDR2 SNEGSKA (reference sequence). CDR3 DNA sequence: TGCAGTCCTACAGGGTACAATGAGCAGTTCTTC. Protein sequence: CSPTGYNEQFF.

The J gene is TRBJ2-7, the V gene TRBV5-1, with a weak D call TRBD2 (5 bases). This CDR3 comprises 13 residues. V lost 0 bases to trimming and J lost 4 bases, with 8 bases between them. The germline gives CDR1 SGHRS, CDR2 YFSETQ. The CDR3 DNA sequence: TGCGCCAGCAGCTTGGCGGGAACTTACGAGCAGTACTTC. It translates to CASSLAGTYEQYF.

The chain links TRBV30 to TRBJ2-7; D ambiguous. In germline, CDR1 is GTSNPN, CDR2 SVGIG (reference sequence). The V gene lost 0 bases and the J gene lost 5 bases, with 8 bases spanning the gap. The length of the CDR3 is 12 residues. The DNA of the CDR3 is TGTGCCTGGAGTGTATTTGGAGACGAGCAGTACTTC. Translation: CAWSVFGDEQYF.

The chain has TRBV5-1 and TRBJ2-7; possible D gene TRBD1, 6 bases. From germline, CDR1 is SGHRS and CDR2 YFSETQ. V lost 2 bases to trimming and J lost 2 bases, with 14 bases between them. This CDR3 has 15 amino acids. As DNA, the CDR3 is TGCGCCAGCAGCTTAGGTCCAGGGGCGACCTACGAGCAGTACTTC. It codes for CASSLGPGATYEQYF.

In this sample, this clone turned up a few times. This chain joins TRBV30 and TRBJ2-7; D is unresolved. The V gene's germline CDR1 is GTSNPN and CDR2 SVGIG (reference sequence). CDR3 length: 12 residues. Trimming took off 0 bases at V and 1 base at J, with 4 bases between the two ends. In DNA, the CDR3 is TGTGCCTGGAGTGTTAATTCCTACGAGCAGTACTTC. Its protein product is CAWSVNSYEQYF.

The chain has TRBV30 and TRBJ1-3; D is undetermined. This CDR3 has 12 amino acids. The germline V gene has CDR1 GTSNPN and CDR2 SVGIG (reference sequence). Trimming left V 8 bases short and J 0 bases short, with 8 bases between. For the CDR3, the DNA is TGTGCCCGACGGGGCTCTGGAAACACCATATATTTT. Translating it yields CARRGSGNTIYF. Full variable domain (missing parts from reference TRBV30 and TRBJ1-3): SQTIHQWPATLVQPVGSPLSLECTVEGTSNPNLYWYRQAAGRGLQLLFYSVGIGQISSEVPQNLSASRPQDRQFILSSKKLLLSDSGFYLCARRGSGNTIYFGEGSWLTVV.

As regards this clone: Other DNA sequences in the same sample also yield this CDR3. The rearrangement uses TRBV15 and TRBJ2-7; D possibly corresponds to TRBD1 (6 bases). The germline V gene encodes CDR1 LNHNV and CDR2 YYDKDF (reference sequence). The CDR3 covers 15 residues. With 0 bases removed from V and 5 bases from J, the gap between germline ends came to 14 bases. CDR3 nucleotide sequence: TGTGCCACCAGCAGAGATCCCACAGGGCGAGACGAGCAGTACTTC. Amino acids: CATSRDPTGRDEQYF.

J is TRBJ2-1 and V is TRBV7-2; 7 bases agree with TRBD1. Germline-derived CDR1 and CDR2 are SGHTA and FQGNSA. This CDR3 spans 15 amino acids. With V trimmed by 0 bases and J by 4 bases, 3 bases remained unmatched. CDR3 nucleotide sequence: TGTGCCAGCAGCTTAGCGACAGGGTCTTACAATGAGCAGTTCTTC. Its protein is CASSLATGSYNEQFF.

The chain is built from TRBV2 and TRBJ2-7; 7 nucleotides align to TRBD1. J gave up 2 bases and V 6 bases, and 7 bases lay outside the gene matches. Germline CDR1 and CDR2: SNHLY and FYNNEI. The CDR3 runs to 14 residues. CDR3 in amino acids: CASRATGPAYEQYF. In nucleotides, the CDR3 is TGTGCCAGCAGAGCGACAGGGCCGGCCTACGAGCAGTACTTC.

The rearrangement joins TRBV7-9 to TRBJ1-1; D may be TRBD1 (5 bases). This CDR3 is 14 amino acids long. V lost 5 bases and J lost 0, with 10 bases in between. Per germline, CDR1 SEHNR and CDR2 FQNEAQ (reference sequence). CDR3 sequence: CASSPDRLNTEAFF. The DNA of the CDR3 is TGTGCCAGCAGCCCCGACAGACTGAACACTGAAGCTTTCTTT.

In DNA form, the CDR3 reads TGTGCCAGTAGTATAGCGCCGGCAGGTCTCCAAGAGACCCAGTACTTC. This translates into CASSIAPAGLQETQYF. The genes are TRBV19 and TRBJ2-5; no clear D. In germline, CDR1 is LNHDA, CDR2 SQIVND (reference sequence). This CDR3 is 16 amino acids long. V was cut by 1 base and J by 1 base, with 13 bases left in between.

The V gene is TRBV19, the J gene TRBJ1-1; 8 positions agree with TRBD1. J gave up 7 bases and V 4 bases, and 11 bases lay outside the gene matches. The CDR3 covers 15 residues. The germline V gene has CDR1 LNHDA and CDR2 SQIVND (reference sequence). The CDR3 nucleotides read TGTGCCAGTAGTACCGACCTGCAGGGGGCTAATGAAGCTTTCTTT. Translating gives CASSTDLQGANEAFF.

This clone was detected only once. The CDR3 nucleotides read TGTGCCAGCAGTTACCTAGGACAGGGGCAAGAGACCCAGTACTTC. Translated, it gives CASSYLGQGQETQYF. The chain couples TRBV6-7 to TRBJ2-5; TRBD1 agrees at 9 bases. TRBV6-7 is known as an ORF, though its function is uncertain. J lost 2 bases, V lost 2 bases, and 3 bases had no gene match. This CDR3 region has 15 residues.

CDR3 coding DNA: TGTGCCAGCAGTAATTTAGCGGGAGAGACCCAGTACTTC. Translating gives CASSNLAGETQYF. The chain is built from TRBV6-6 and TRBJ2-5; 7 bases match TRBD2. Trimming took 5 bases from V and 4 from J; bases not matched to a gene: 4. Germline loops: CDR1 MNHNY, CDR2 SVGAGI (reference sequence). The length of the CDR3 is 13 residues.